Below, one TCR beta chain is given with its context. This CDR3 is built from 13 residues. Germline assignment: CDR1 MRHNA and CDR2 SNTAGT. The V end lost 5 bases, the J end lost 5 bases, and 12 bases lay between the germline ends. This sample is drawn from a study of control samples from healthy donors and cancer patients. The method was immunoSEQ multiplex PCR; TCRdb's version includes in-frame clones alone and lacks a portion of them. The data show some 150,000 clones, 90% to 95% seen once. The V gene is TRBV6-4, the J gene TRBJ1-1; D is undetermined. Sequencing used PBMCs. The source is a man in his sixties with colorectal cancer. The CDR3 DNA is TGTGCCAGCAGTTCGGGCGCGGGGACTGAAGCTTTCTTT. Translating gives CASSSGAGTEAFF.